The 27 T cell receptor beta chains reported below all come from one sample, sequenced in a study of blood T cell repertoires in COVID-19. Generated by immunoSEQ multiplex PCR, the TCRdb table keeps only in-frame clones and is missing some. This sample has some 350,000 clones; over 75% occur once, and the top ten carry approximately 1%. Sequencing input: PBMCs or T cells enriched from blood (not recorded which). These receptors were collected from a man between 18 and 29 years old who had recovered from COVID-19.

The V and J genes are TRBV27 and TRBJ1-5, with a possible D match to TRBD1 (6 bases). V gave up 5 bases and J gave up 0 bases, with 11 bases separating them. Germline V gene data show CDR1 as MNHEY and CDR2 as SMNVEV (reference sequence). The CDR3 extends over 15 amino acids. CDR3 in amino acids: CASSSRGSSNQPQHF. CDR3 sequence (DNA): TGTGCCAGCAGTAGCAGGGGCTCTAGCAATCAGCCCCAGCATTTT.

The chain recombines TRBV4-1 with TRBJ1-6; no clear D. With 1 base removed from V and 6 bases from J, the gap between germline ends came to 10 bases. CDR3 size: 15 residues. The V gene's germline CDR1 is MGHRA and CDR2 YSYEKL. CDR3 DNA sequence: TGCGCCAGCAGCCAAGGAGTAGCAGCTAATTCACCCCTCCACTTT. As protein: CASSQGVAANSPLHF.

The genes are TRBV6-5 and TRBJ1-3; D not certain. CDR3 length: 14 amino acids. Germline V CDR1 and CDR2: MNHEY, SVGAGI. Deletions cut 5 bases from V and 8 bases from J, with 16 bases between. The DNA of the CDR3 is TGTGCCAGCAGTACGACGGGGAGGGCATACACCATATATTTT. Translating gives CASSTTGRAYTIYF.

The chain joins TRBV4-2 to TRBJ1-5; 9 bases line up with TRBD1. The CDR3 spans 15 residues. J was trimmed by 7 bases and V by 4 bases; bases with no gene match: 8. Germline CDR1 is LGHNA and CDR2 is YNFKEQ. The CDR3 loop is CASSPGQGYMQPQHF. The CDR3 region has the DNA TGTGCCAGCAGCCCCGGACAGGGGTATATGCAGCCCCAGCATTTT.

The rearrangement links TRBV15 to TRBJ2-7; 10 positions match TRBD1. Germline lookup yields CDR1 LNHNV and CDR2 YYDKDF (reference sequence). There are 16 residues in the CDR3. V shed 0 bases, J shed 5 bases, and the junction held 7 bases outside the gene matches. Written as DNA, the CDR3 is TGTGCCACCAGCAGAGAAGGGGAGACAGGGGGCCACGAGCAGTACTTC. Translated, it gives CATSREGETGGHEQYF.

The chain recombines TRBV9 with TRBJ1-1, with a possible D match to TRBD1 (5 bases). The germline gives CDR1 SGDLS, CDR2 YYNGEE. Between the trimmed V and J ends, which lost 0 bases and 4 bases, there was a span of 19 bases. CDR3 length: 17 amino acids. The CDR3 DNA is TGTGCCAGCAGCGTAGGATGGGGCTCGCTTGCAGCCACTGAAGCTTTCTTT. Protein: CASSVGWGSLAATEAFF.

The gene calls are TRBV12-5 and TRBJ1-1, with 7 bases that match TRBD1. The V and J ends lost 3 bases and 5 bases, in that order; junction bases with no gene match: 9. Germline lookup yields CDR1 LGHNT and CDR2 FRNRAP. The CDR3 is made up of 15 amino acids. The CDR3 loop reads CASGLGGVRETEAFF. The CDR3 DNA reads as TGTGCTAGTGGTTTAGGGGGCGTAAGAGAAACTGAAGCTTTCTTT. Supplemented by reference TRBV12-5 and TRBJ1-1, the full variable domain reads DARVTQTPRHKVTEMGQEVTMRCQPILGHNTVFWYRQTMMQGLELLAYFRNRAPLDDSGMPKDRFSAEMPDATLATLKIQPSEPRDSAVYFCASGLGGVRETEAFFGQGTRLTVV.

The rearrangement uses TRBV30 and TRBJ1-1; no definite D call. CDR1 is GTSNPN and CDR2 is SVGIG in the germline V gene (reference sequence). Deletions cut 2 bases from V and 3 bases from J, with 16 bases between. The CDR3 has 15 amino acids. The CDR3 DNA sequence: TGTGCCTGGAGTCCCCTTTCGGGGTGGGACACTGAAGCTTTCTTT. It specifies CAWSPLSGWDTEAFF.

The chain has TRBV4-2 and TRBJ2-5; 7 nucleotides align to TRBD1. CDR1 and CDR2 (germline): LGHNA, YNFKEQ. The trim removed 1 base at V and 4 bases at J, leaving 6 bases unmatched. The CDR3 has 15 residues. DNA of the CDR3: TGTGCCAGCAGCCAAGGTCAAGGGGGCGGAGAGACCCAGTACTTC. It is translated as CASSQGQGGGETQYF.

V is TRBV5-1 and J is TRBJ1-1; D perhaps matches TRBD1 (5 bases). CDR1 and CDR2 from the germline V gene are SGHRS and YFSETQ. V gave up 4 bases and J gave up 1 base, with 8 bases separating them. The CDR3 is 13 amino acids. The CDR3 sequence is CASSHGQNTEAFF. The CDR3 DNA sequence: TGCGCCAGCAGCCACGGACAGAACACTGAAGCTTTCTTT.

V and J are TRBV28 and TRBJ2-7; 7 bases align to TRBD1. The V and J ends lost 2 bases and 2 bases, in that order; junction bases with no gene match: 12. Germline V gene lookup returns CDR1 MDHEN and CDR2 SYDVKM. This CDR3 is 17 amino acids long. DNA of the CDR3: TGTGCCAGCAGTTTACCACCCACAGGGACAGCTGCCTACGAGCAGTACTTC. Translated, it gives CASSLPPTGTAAYEQYF.

This clone was detected once. The V and J genes are TRBV13 and TRBJ1-6, with D uncertain. Trimming shortened V by 5 bases and J by 6 bases, and 8 bases separated the two germline ends. Germline V gives CDR1 PRHDT, CDR2 FYEKMQ (reference sequence). The CDR3 totals 13 residues. CDR3 loop: CASSLFRNSPLHF. The CDR3 bases are TGTGCCAGCAGCCTCTTTCGTAATTCACCCCTCCACTTT.

This sequence joins TRBV10-3 and TRBJ2-7, with D perhaps matching TRBD1 (5 bases). This CDR3 comprises 15 residues. Trimming cost V 0 bases and J 2 bases, with 11 bases left between them. In germline, CDR1 is ENHRY, CDR2 SYGVKD. For the CDR3, the DNA is TGTGCCATCAGTGAGTCGGGGCACAGGCCCTACGAGCAGTACTTC. Its translation is CAISESGHRPYEQYF.

The chain uses TRBV19 and TRBJ1-1; no definite D call. Between the trimmed V and J ends, which lost 5 bases and 7 bases, there was a span of 8 bases. CDR1 LNHDA and CDR2 SQIVND come from the germline V gene (reference sequence). The CDR3 runs to 11 residues. CDR3: CASSVGVEAFF. The CDR3 nucleotides read TGTGCCAGTAGTGTCGGGGTTGAAGCTTTCTTT.

V usage is TRBV2 and J usage is TRBJ2-7; 14 nucleotides align to TRBD2. Germline values: CDR1 SNHLY, CDR2 FYNNEI. The V and J ends lost 9 bases and 3 bases, in that order; junction bases with no gene match: 13. This CDR3 contains 17 residues. In DNA form, the CDR3 reads TGTGCCAGTCACGGACAAGGGACTAGCGGGAGTCACTACGAGCAGTACTTC. Translating gives CASHGQGTSGSHYEQYF. Full variable domain (rest looked up from reference TRBV2 and TRBJ2-7): EPEVTQTPSHQVTQMGQEVILRCVPISNHLYFYWYRQILGQKVEFLVSFYNNEISEKSEIFDDQFSVERPDGSNFTLKIRSTKLEDSAMYFCASHGQGTSGSHYEQYFGPGTRLTVT.

The chain has TRBV4-3 and TRBJ1-2, with TRBD1 as a possible D gene (5 bases). With 0 bases removed from V and 4 bases from J, the gap between germline ends came to 18 bases. This CDR3 region has 17 residues. Germline loops: CDR1 LGHNA, CDR2 YSLEER. CDR3 nucleotides: TGCGCCAGCAGCCAAGATCCTCCCAGGGTTTCTTCCTATGGCTACACCTTC. Protein: CASSQDPPRVSSYGYTF.

V is TRBV28 and J is TRBJ1-3; D gene uncertain. The V gene's germline CDR1 is MDHEN and CDR2 SYDVKM. V was trimmed by 6 bases and J by 3 bases, leaving 9 bases between them. The CDR3 covers 13 residues. CDR3 loop: CASRRAVGNTIYF. In DNA form, the CDR3 reads TGTGCCAGCAGGAGGGCCGTTGGAAACACCATATATTTT. The variable domain in full, with the rest retrieved from reference TRBV28 and TRBJ1-3, is DVKVTQSSRYLVKRTGEKVFLECVQDMDHENMFWYRQDPGLGLRLIYFSYDVKMKEKGDIPEGYSVSREKKERFSLILESASTNQTSMYLCASRRAVGNTIYFGEGSWLTVV.

The rearrangement uses TRBV7-9 and TRBJ1-1; weak D call: TRBD1 (5 bases). CDR3 length: 15 residues. Germline V CDR1 and CDR2: SEHNR, FQNEAQ (reference sequence). V was clipped by 6 bases and J by 3 bases, with 17 bases between them. The CDR3 region has the DNA TGTGCCAGCAGGACTTTACGGGGAGGGGACACTGAAGCTTTCTTT. As protein: CASRTLRGGDTEAFF.

The chain employs TRBV19 and TRBJ2-1; possible D gene TRBD2, 5 bases. Deletions cut 7 bases from V and 7 bases from J, with 11 bases between. The germline CDR1 and CDR2 sequences are LNHDA and SQIVND (reference sequence). The CDR3 totals 12 residues. CDR3 sequence: CASTAVGNEQFF. The DNA of the CDR3 is TGTGCCAGTACAGCGGTCGGTAATGAGCAGTTCTTC.

The count of this clone is one. The chain carries TRBV27 and TRBJ1-6, with TRBD1 matching 8 bases. This CDR3 has 14 amino acids. CDR1 and CDR2 from the germline V gene are MNHEY and SMNVEV (reference sequence). The ends lost 5 bases at V and 10 bases at J; junction bases unmatched: 7. The CDR3 DNA follows: TGTGCCAGCAGTCAAACAGGGGGTAGCTCACCCCTCCACTTT. Protein: CASSQTGGSSPLHF.

The chain employs TRBV29-1 and TRBJ1-5, with D hard to call. Germline V gives CDR1 SQVTM, CDR2 ANQGSEA. Trimming shortened V by 7 bases and J by 5 bases, and 15 bases separated the two germline ends. The CDR3 length is 13 residues. The CDR3 here is CSAAAGVDQPQHF. CDR3 bases: TGCAGCGCCGCCGCCGGGGTCGATCAGCCCCAGCATTTT.

In DNA form, the CDR3 reads TGCGCCAGCAGCAACCGGGACAAAAGGAACTCCTACGAGCAGTACTTC. Protein: CASSNRDKRNSYEQYF. This sequence joins TRBV5-1 and TRBJ2-7, with D perhaps TRBD1 (6 bases). CDR1 SGHRS and CDR2 YFSETQ come from the germline V gene. Trimming removed 4 bases at V and 0 bases at J, with 17 bases between. The CDR3 is made up of 16 amino acids.

This chain uses TRBV12-5 with TRBJ2-1, with a tentative D call TRBD1 (6 bases). Germline assignment: CDR1 LGHNT and CDR2 FRNRAP. Trimming shortened V by 1 base and J by 2 bases, and 12 bases separated the two germline ends. The length of the CDR3 is 16 residues. The CDR3 loop is CASGLALGAPYNEQFF. The DNA of the CDR3 is TGTGCTAGTGGTTTGGCCCTGGGGGCGCCCTACAATGAGCAGTTCTTC.

This chain connects TRBV5-1 to TRBJ2-5; 8 nucleotides match TRBD2. Germline V gene data show CDR1 as SGHRS and CDR2 as YFSETQ. The CDR3 has 19 residues. V lost 4 bases and J lost 1; bases outside the gene matches: 18. DNA of the CDR3: TGCGCCAGCAGCCCCGGACTAGCCAGATCAACCGCTCGCCAAGAGACCCAGTACTTC. Its protein is CASSPGLARSTARQETQYF.

The J gene is TRBJ1-6, the V gene TRBV2, with D tentatively TRBD1 (6 bases). Germline V CDR1 and CDR2: SNHLY, FYNNEI. The V end was cut by 10 bases, the J end by 6 bases, with 13 bases between. The CDR3 is 13 residues long. The CDR3 region has the DNA TGTGCCACCCAGGGAGGGGGTAATTCACCCCTCCACTTT. Translated, it gives CATQGGGNSPLHF.

Worth noting for this clone: This sample also contains other DNA sequences that code for the same CDR3. CDR3 coding DNA: TGTGCCAGCAGTTACTCTAGCGCTAGCTCCTACGAGCAGTACTTC. As protein: CASSYSSASSYEQYF. The rearrangement uses TRBV6-5 and TRBJ2-7; D is possibly TRBD2 (5 bases). V was cut by 0 bases and J by 0 bases, with 9 bases left in between. The germline CDR1 and CDR2 sequences are MNHEY and SVGAGI. The CDR3 contains 15 residues.

This chain connects TRBV2 to TRBJ2-5; TRBD2 agrees at 9 bases. This CDR3 comprises 16 residues. The ends lost 3 bases at V and 1 base at J; junction bases unmatched: 6. Germline assignment: CDR1 SNHLY and CDR2 FYNNEI. CDR3 amino acids: CASSERRGGLQETQYF. DNA of the CDR3: TGTGCCAGCAGTGAGCGGCGGGGGGGTCTCCAAGAGACCCAGTACTTC. The variable domain in full, with the rest retrieved from reference TRBV2 and TRBJ2-5, is EPEVTQTPSHQVTQMGQEVILRCVPISNHLYFYWYRQILGQKVEFLVSFYNNEISEKSEIFDDQFSVERPDGSNFTLKIRSTKLEDSAMYFCASSERRGGLQETQYFGPGTRLLVL.